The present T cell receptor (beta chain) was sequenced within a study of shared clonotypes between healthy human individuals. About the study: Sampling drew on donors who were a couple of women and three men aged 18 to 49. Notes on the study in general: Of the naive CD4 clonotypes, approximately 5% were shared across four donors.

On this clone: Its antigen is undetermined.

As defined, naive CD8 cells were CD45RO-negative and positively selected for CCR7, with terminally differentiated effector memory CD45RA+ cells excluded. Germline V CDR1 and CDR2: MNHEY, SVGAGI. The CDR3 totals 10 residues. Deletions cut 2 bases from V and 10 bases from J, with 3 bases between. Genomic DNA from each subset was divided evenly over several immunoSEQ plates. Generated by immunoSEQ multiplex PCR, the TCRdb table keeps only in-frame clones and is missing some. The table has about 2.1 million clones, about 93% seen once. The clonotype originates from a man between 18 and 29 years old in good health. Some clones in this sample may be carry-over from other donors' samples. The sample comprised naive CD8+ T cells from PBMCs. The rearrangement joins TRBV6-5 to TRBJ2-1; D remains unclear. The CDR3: CASSYPEQFF. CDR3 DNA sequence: TGTGCCAGCAGTTACCCGGAGCAGTTCTTC.